Listed below are T cell receptor beta chains from one sample, sequenced in a study of vaccination and CD4 T cells after COVID-19. In TCRdb, the PCR reads were re-called with MiXCR into one record per CDR3 protein. The sample has more than 20,000 distinct CDR3 sequences; approximately 50% are singletons. Antigen specificity for these receptors is unknown. The sequencing used CD4+ T cells from blood, cultured in vitro, collected before SARS-CoV-2 vaccination. Receptors were obtained from a human donor who received a COVID-19 vaccine. Each CDR3 is given with its conserved first and last residue. Each record gives: clone size, V gene, J gene, D gene, CDR3 length, CDR3 protein, CDR3 DNA. A D gene is named only where the DNA matches it firmly. Not all rows give a size; the values are once, few, many and, for expanded clones, a class.

-	TRBV29-1	TRBJ1-6	-	12	CSVGEGGSPLHF	TGCAGCGTTGGGGAAGGAGGTTCACCCCTCCACTTT
few	TRBV27	TRBJ2-5	TRBD2	19	CASSLSLVAGGRLSETQYF	TGTGCCAGCAGTTTATCCCTAGTCGCGGGGGGGCGATTGTCCGAGACCCAGTACTTC
once	TRBV28	TRBJ1-1	-	13	CASSSSRGKEAFF	TGTGCCAGCAGTTCTTCCAGGGGAAAGGAAGCTTTCTTT
-	TRBV7-6	TRBJ1-4	-	12	CASSNPGEKLFF	TGTGCCAGCAGCAACCCTGGTGAAAAACTGTTTTTT
-	TRBV5-6	TRBJ1-3	TRBD1	15	CASSRQGFSGNTIYF	TGTGCCAGCAGCCGACAGGGATTCTCTGGAAACACCATATATTTT
-	TRBV10-1	TRBJ2-3	TRBD1	15	CASSDSGTGADTQYF	TGCGCCAGCAGTGACTCAGGGACAGGGGCAGATACGCAGTATTTT
-	TRBV10-3	TRBJ1-2	TRBD1	14	CAISTGTGSAVETF	TGTGCCATCAGCACCGGGACAGGGTCGGCAGTTGAAACCTTC
-	TRBV18	TRBJ2-7	-	16	CASSPPGRLRGGEQYF	TGTGCCAGCTCACCACCTGGTAGGCTCAGGGGGGGCGAGCAGTACTTC
-	TRBV20-1	TRBJ2-3	TRBD2	17	CSARDLLRRGVTDTQYF	TGCAGTGCTAGAGATCTCCTTAGGCGGGGGGTCACAGATACGCAGTATTTT
-	TRBV30	TRBJ2-3	TRBD1	15	CAWARDRGYTDTQYF	TGTGCCTGGGCTCGGGACAGGGGATACACAGATACGCAGTATTTT
-	TRBV12-3/TRBV12-4	TRBJ2-3	-	15	CASSPTTGGTDTQYF	TGTGCCAGCAGTCCGACCACGGGAGGCACAGATACGCAGTATTTT
-	TRBV4-1	TRBJ1-5	-	21	CASSQVPQKKQGPLGNQPQHF	TGCGCCAGCAGCCAAGTCCCTCAAAAAAAACAGGGCCCCCTTGGCAATCAGCCCCAGCATTTT
-	TRBV12-3/TRBV12-4	TRBJ1-3	-	15	CASSRWAGTGNTIYF	TGTGCCAGCAGTCGGTGGGCAGGGACGGGAAACACCATATATTTT
few	TRBV7-8	TRBJ2-7	-	11	CASSLESEQYF	TGTGCCAGCAGCTTAGAGTCCGAGCAGTACTTC
-	TRBV7-3	TRBJ2-7	-	14	CASSLTAGAYEQYF	TGTGCCAGCAGCTTAACGGCCGGAGCCTACGAGCAGTACTTC
-	TRBV24-1	TRBJ2-3	TRBD1	16	CATSESSGTGADTQYF	TGTGCCACCAGTGAGTCCTCCGGGACAGGGGCAGATACGCAGTATTTT
few	TRBV2	TRBJ2-7	TRBD1	14	CASSWGQGNYEQYF	TGTGCCAGCAGTTGGGGACAGGGTAACTACGAGCAGTACTTC
few	TRBV20-1	TRBJ2-5	TRBD2	13	CSVASGNQETQYF	TGCAGTGTCGCGAGCGGGAATCAAGAGACCCAGTACTTC
once	TRBV20-1	TRBJ1-6	-	16	CSARDSGAGGNSPLHF	TGCAGTGCTAGAGATTCAGGGGCCGGGGGTAATTCACCCCTCCACTTT
-	TRBV19	TRBJ1-3	-	16	CASVPPLGRSGNTIYF	TGTGCCAGTGTACCCCCCCTGGGGCGCTCTGGAAACACCATATATTTT
-	TRBV7-9	TRBJ2-5	-	15	CASSTRGNSHQTQYF	TGTGCCAGCAGCACTAGGGGTAATTCACATCAGACCCAGTACTTC
-	TRBV6-1	TRBJ2-5	TRBD2	17	CASSRETTGLAGKTQYF	TGTGCCAGCAGTAGGGAAACCACAGGACTAGCCGGAAAGACCCAGTACTTC
once	TRBV11-3	TRBJ2-3	-	18	CASSLSLKGGRGTDTQYF	TGTGCCAGCAGCTTATCCCTTAAAGGGGGTCGGGGCACAGATACGCAGTATTTT
-	TRBV18	TRBJ1-5	-	13	CASSPGVEQPQHF	TGTGCCAGCTCACCAGGGGTGGAACAGCCCCAGCATTTT
-	TRBV21-1	TRBJ2-5	-	16	CASSKGERGGRKTQYF	TGTGCCAGCAGCAAAGGGGAGCGGGGGGGCCGAAAGACCCAGTACTTC
-	TRBV27	TRBJ1-1	-	14	CASSMNRENTEAFF	TGTGCCAGCAGTATGAACAGGGAGAACACTGAAGCTTTCTTT
once	TRBV11-3	TRBJ2-3	-	18	CASSLASPRIFSTDTQYF	TGTGCCAGCAGCTTAGCCAGCCCGAGAATTTTTAGCACAGATACGCAGTATTTT
few	TRBV27	TRBJ2-3	-	15	CASSLRGASTDTQYF	TGTGCCAGCAGTTTACGCGGCGCTAGCACAGATACGCAGTATTTT
few	TRBV20-1	TRBJ1-5	-	14	CSARVPNSNQPQHF	TGCAGTGCTAGAGTCCCTAATAGCAATCAGCCCCAGCATTTT
-	TRBV2	TRBJ2-3	TRBD2	14	CASMSRGGTDTQYF	TGTGCCAGCATGTCCCGGGGGGGCACAGATACGCAGTATTTT
few	TRBV5-1	TRBJ1-1	TRBD1	14	CASSAGQAGTEAFF	TGCGCCAGCAGCGCGGGACAGGCAGGGACTGAAGCTTTCTTT
-	TRBV9	TRBJ2-7	TRBD2	17	CASSVGSPLAGKGEQYF	TGTGCCAGCAGCGTAGGTTCACCACTAGCGGGTAAGGGGGAGCAGTACTTC
-	TRBV21-1	TRBJ2-1	-	18	CASSSGTSDMLTYNEQFF	TGTGCCAGCAGCAGCGGGACTAGCGATATGTTAACCTACAATGAGCAGTTCTTC
-	TRBV7-6	TRBJ2-5	-	12	CASSPTRETQYF	TGTGCCAGCAGCCCCACGAGGGAGACCCAGTACTTC
-	TRBV27	TRBJ2-5	-	12	CASSLRGETQYF	TGTGCCAGCAGTTTAAGGGGAGAGACCCAGTACTTC
-	TRBV25-1	TRBJ1-6	-	16	CASSENYRDAGSPLHF	TGTGCCAGCAGTGAAAACTACAGGGACGCTGGATCACCCCTCCACTTT
-	TRBV7-2	TRBJ1-1	TRBD1	14	CASSFLGGDTEAFF	TGTGCCAGCAGCTTCCTAGGGGGCGACACTGAAGCTTTCTTT
-	TRBV12-3/TRBV12-4	TRBJ1-1	-	14	CASSHSRGNTEAFF	TGTGCCAGCAGCCACAGTCGAGGGAACACTGAAGCTTTCTTT
-	TRBV21-1	TRBJ1-5	-	12	CASRAPNQPQHF	TGTGCCAGCCGAGCTCCCAATCAGCCCCAGCATTTT
once	TRBV19	TRBJ1-4	-	15	CASRDLGASNEKLFF	TGTGCCAGTCGGGACCTCGGGGCATCTAATGAAAAACTGTTTTTT